This entry concerns a single T cell receptor (beta chain). These data come from a study of blood T cell repertoires in COVID-19. Study as a whole: The United States, Italy and Spain were the sources of the acute and convalescent COVID-19 samples. The analysed material was cDNA or gDNA that came from T cells, B-cell-depleted T cells, or PBMCs.

The CDR3 has 14 residues. Losses at the gene ends were 4 bases for V and 6 bases for J; bases not matched to a gene: 7. Germline lookup yields CDR1 SNHLY and CDR2 FYNNEI. Per the original methods: Estimated nucleated cell counts came from reference gene primer amplification. The protocol was immunoSEQ multiplex PCR, while the TCRdb copy is restricted to in-frame clones and leaves out a portion. The V and J calls and clone size come from that table; D and trimming were worked out from the DNA. The sample includes around 150,000 clones, around nine tenths of them seen just once. The sample comprised peripheral blood. The sequence derives from a man in his 60s with active or convalescent COVID-19. The chain couples TRBV2 to TRBJ2-3; 7 bases fit TRBD1. CDR3 sequence: CASSVTGLKDTQYF. The CDR3 nucleotides are TGTGCCAGCAGTGTGACAGGGTTGAAGGATACGCAGTATTTT.